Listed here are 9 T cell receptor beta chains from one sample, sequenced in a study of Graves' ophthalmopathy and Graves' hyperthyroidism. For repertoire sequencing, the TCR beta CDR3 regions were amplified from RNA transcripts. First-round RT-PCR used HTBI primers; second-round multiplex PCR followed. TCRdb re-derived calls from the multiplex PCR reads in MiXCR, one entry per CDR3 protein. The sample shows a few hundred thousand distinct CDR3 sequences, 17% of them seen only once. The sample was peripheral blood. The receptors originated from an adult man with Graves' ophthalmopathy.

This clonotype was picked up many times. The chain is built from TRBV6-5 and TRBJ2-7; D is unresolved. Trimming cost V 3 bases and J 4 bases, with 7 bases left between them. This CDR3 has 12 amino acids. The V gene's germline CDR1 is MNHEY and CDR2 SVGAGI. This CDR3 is CASSYNWYEQYF. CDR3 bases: TGTGCCAGCAGTTATAACTGGTACGAGCAGTACTTC.

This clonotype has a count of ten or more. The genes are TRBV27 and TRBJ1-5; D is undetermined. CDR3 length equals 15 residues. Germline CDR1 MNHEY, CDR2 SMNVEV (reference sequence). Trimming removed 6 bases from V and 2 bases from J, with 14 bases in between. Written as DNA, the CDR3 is TGTGCCAGCAGAAACTCCGGGGTAGGCAATCAGCCCCAGCATTTT. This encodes CASRNSGVGNQPQHF.

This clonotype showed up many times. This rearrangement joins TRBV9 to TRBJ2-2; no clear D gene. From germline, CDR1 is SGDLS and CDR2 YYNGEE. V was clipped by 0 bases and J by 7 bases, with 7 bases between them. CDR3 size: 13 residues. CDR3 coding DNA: TGTGCCAGCAGCGTAGACCCAGTCGGGGAGCTGTTTTTT. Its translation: CASSVDPVGELFF.

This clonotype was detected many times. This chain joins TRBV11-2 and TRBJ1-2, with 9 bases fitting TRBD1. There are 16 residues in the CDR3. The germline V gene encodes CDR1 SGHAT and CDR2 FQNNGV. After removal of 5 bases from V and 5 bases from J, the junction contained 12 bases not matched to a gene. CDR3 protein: CASSAYSMTGGYGYTF. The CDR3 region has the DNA TGTGCCAGCAGCGCATATTCAATGACAGGGGGGTATGGCTACACCTTC.

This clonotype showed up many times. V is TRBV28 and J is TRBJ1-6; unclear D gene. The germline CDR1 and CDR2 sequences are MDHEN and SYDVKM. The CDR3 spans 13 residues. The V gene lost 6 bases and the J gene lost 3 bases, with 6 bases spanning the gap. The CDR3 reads CASSYIYNSPLHF. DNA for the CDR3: TGTGCCAGCAGCTATATCTATAATTCACCCCTCCACTTT.

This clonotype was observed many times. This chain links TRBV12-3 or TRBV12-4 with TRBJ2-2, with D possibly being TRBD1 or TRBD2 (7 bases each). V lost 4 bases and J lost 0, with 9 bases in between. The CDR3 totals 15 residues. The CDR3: CASSSGGANTGELFF. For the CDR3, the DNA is TGTGCCAGCAGTTCAGGGGGGGCGAACACCGGGGAGCTGTTTTTT.

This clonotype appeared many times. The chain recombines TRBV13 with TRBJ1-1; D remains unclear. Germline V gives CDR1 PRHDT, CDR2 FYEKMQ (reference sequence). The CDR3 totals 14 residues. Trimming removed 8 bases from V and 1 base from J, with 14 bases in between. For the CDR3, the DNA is TGTGCCAGCCTTCTAGGGAGAAGGAACACTGAAGCTTTCTTT. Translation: CASLLGRRNTEAFF.

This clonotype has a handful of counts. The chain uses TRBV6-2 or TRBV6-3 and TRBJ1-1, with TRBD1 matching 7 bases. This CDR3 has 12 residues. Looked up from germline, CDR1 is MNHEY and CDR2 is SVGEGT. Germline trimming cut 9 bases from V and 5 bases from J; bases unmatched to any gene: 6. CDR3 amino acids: CARDRPNTEAFF. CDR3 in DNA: TGTGCCAGGGACAGGCCAAATACTGAAGCTTTCTTT.

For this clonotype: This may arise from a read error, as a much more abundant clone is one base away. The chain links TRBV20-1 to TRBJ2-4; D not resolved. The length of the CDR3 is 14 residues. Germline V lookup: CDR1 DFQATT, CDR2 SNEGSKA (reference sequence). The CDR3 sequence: CSARDPRTKNLQYF. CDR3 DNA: TGCAGTGCTAGAGATCCCCGGACCAAAAACCTTCAGTACTTC.